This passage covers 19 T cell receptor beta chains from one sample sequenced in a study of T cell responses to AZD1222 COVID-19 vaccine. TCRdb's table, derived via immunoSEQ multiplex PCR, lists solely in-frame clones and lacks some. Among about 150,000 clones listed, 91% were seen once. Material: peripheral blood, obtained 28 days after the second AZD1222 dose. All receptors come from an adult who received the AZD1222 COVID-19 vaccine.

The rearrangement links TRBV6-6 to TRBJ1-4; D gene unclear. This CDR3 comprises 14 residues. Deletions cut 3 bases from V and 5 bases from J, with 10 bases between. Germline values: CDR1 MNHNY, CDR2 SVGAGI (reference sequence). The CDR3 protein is CASSYLTENEKLFF. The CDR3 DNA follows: TGTGCCAGCAGTTATCTGACGGAGAATGAAAAACTGTTTTTT.

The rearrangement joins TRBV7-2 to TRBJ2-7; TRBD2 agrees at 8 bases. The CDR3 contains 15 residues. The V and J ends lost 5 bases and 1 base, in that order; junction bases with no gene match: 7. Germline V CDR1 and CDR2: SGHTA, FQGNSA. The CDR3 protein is CASSRRGGGSYEQYF. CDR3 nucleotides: TGTGCCAGCAGCCGGCGGGGCGGGGGGTCCTACGAGCAGTACTTC. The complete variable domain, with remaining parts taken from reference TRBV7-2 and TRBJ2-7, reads GAGVSQSPSNKVTEKGKDVELRCDPISGHTALYWYRQSLGQGLEFLIYFQGNSAPDKSGLPSDRFSAERTGGSVSTLTIQRTQQEDSAVYLCASSRRGGGSYEQYFGPGTRLTVT.

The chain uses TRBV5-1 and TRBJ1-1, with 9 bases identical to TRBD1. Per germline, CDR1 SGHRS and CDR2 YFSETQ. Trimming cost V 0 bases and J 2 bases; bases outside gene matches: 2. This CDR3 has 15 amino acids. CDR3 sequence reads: CASSLGGQGNTEAFF. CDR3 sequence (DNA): TGCGCCAGCAGCTTGGGGGGACAGGGAAACACTGAAGCTTTCTTT.

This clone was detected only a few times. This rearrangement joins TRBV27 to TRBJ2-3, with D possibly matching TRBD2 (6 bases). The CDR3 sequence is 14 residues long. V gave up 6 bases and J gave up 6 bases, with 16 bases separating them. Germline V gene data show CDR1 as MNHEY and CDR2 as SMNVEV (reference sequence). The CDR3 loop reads CASSHRSSDDTQYF. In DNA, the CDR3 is TGTGCCAGCAGCCATAGATCTAGCGACGATACGCAGTATTTT.

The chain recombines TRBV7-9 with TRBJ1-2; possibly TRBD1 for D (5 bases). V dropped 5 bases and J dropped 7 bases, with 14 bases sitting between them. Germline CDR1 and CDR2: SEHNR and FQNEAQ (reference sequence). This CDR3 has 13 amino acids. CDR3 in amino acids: CASSGRGWGGYTF. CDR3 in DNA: TGTGCCAGCAGCGGTAGGGGATGGGGTGGCTACACCTTC.

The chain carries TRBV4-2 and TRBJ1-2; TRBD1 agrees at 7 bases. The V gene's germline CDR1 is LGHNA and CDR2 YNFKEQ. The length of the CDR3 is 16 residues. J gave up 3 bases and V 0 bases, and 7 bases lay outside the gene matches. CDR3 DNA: TGTGCCAGCAGCCAAGAAGCAGGGGGAGTCGACTATGGCTACACCTTC. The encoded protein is CASSQEAGGVDYGYTF.

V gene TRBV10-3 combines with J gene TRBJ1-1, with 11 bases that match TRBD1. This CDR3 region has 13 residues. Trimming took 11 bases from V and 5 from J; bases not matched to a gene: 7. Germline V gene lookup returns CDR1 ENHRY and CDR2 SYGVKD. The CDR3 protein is CAAWTGGSTEAFF. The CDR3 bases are TGTGCCGCCTGGACAGGGGGCTCGACTGAAGCTTTCTTT.

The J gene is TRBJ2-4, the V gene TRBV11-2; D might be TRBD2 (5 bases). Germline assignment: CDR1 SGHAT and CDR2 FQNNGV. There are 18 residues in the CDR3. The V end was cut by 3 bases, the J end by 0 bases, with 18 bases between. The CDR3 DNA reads TGTGCCAGCAGCTTCTCGGGATTCGGATCCTTAGCCAAAAACATTCAGTACTTC. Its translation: CASSFSGFGSLAKNIQYF.

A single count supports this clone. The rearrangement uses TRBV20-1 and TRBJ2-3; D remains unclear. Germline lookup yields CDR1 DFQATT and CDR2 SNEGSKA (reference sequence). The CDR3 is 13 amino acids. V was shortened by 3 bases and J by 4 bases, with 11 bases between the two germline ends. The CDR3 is CSASWGDADTQYF. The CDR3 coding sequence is TGCAGTGCTAGTTGGGGTGATGCAGATACGCAGTATTTT.

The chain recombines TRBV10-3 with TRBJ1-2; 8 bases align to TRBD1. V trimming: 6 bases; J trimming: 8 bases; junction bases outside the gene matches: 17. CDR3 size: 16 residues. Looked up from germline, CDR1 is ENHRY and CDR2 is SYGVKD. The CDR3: CAISPVRSGGAMGYTF. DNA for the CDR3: TGTGCCATCAGCCCAGTGAGGTCAGGGGGCGCGATGGGCTACACCTTC.

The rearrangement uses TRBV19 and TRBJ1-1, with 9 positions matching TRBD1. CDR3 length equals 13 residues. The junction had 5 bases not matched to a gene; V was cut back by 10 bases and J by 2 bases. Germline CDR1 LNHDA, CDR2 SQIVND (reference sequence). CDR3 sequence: CAIQTGGNTEAFF. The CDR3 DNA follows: TGTGCCATTCAAACAGGGGGCAACACTGAAGCTTTCTTT.

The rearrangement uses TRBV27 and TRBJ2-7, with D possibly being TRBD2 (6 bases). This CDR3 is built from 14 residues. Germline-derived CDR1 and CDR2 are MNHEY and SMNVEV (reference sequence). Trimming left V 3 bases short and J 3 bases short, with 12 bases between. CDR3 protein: CASSLRGINYEQYF. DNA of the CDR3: TGTGCCAGCAGTTTGCGCGGGATAAACTACGAGCAGTACTTC.

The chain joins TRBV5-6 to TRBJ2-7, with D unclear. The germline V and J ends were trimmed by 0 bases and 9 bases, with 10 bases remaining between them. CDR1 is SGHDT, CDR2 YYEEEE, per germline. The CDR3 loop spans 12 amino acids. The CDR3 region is CASSLDASGQYF. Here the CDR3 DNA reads TGTGCCAGCAGCTTGGATGCGTCGGGGCAGTACTTC.

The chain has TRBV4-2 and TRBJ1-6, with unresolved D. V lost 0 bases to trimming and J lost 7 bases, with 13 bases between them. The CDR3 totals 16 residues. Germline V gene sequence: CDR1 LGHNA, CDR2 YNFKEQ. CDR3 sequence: CASSQDFGDGNSPLHF. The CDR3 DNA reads TGTGCCAGCAGCCAAGATTTTGGAGACGGGAATTCACCCCTCCACTTT.

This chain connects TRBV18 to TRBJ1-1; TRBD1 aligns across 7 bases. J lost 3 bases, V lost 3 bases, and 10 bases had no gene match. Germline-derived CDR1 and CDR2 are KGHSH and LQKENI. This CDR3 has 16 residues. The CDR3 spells CASSPQLGGAYTEAFF. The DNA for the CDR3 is TGTGCCAGCTCACCTCAGTTAGGGGGCGCGTACACTGAAGCTTTCTTT.

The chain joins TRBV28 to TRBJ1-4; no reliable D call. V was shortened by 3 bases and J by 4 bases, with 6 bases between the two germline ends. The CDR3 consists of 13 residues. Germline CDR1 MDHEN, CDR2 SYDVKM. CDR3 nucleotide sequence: TGTGCCAGCAGTTTGGCCCATAATGAAAAACTGTTTTTT. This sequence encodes CASSLAHNEKLFF.

The CDR3 reads CATSRGDSNQPQHF. CDR3 nucleotide sequence: TGTGCCACCAGCAGAGGGGACAGCAATCAGCCCCAGCATTTT. V is TRBV15 and J is TRBJ1-5; perhaps TRBD1 as D (5 bases). From germline, CDR1 is LNHNV and CDR2 YYDKDF (reference sequence). The V and J ends lost 1 base and 1 base respectively, with 5 bases between them. CDR3 length equals 14 residues.

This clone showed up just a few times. In DNA form, the CDR3 reads TGTGCCAGCAGTTACCGACAGGGCGGTGAAGCTTTCTTT. Translating gives CASSYRQGGEAFF. The chain carries TRBV6-5 and TRBJ1-1, with 7 bases lining up with TRBD1. CDR1 and CDR2 from the germline V gene are MNHEY and SVGAGI. V trimming: 2 bases; J trimming: 7 bases; junction bases outside the gene matches: 4. The CDR3 extends over 13 amino acids.

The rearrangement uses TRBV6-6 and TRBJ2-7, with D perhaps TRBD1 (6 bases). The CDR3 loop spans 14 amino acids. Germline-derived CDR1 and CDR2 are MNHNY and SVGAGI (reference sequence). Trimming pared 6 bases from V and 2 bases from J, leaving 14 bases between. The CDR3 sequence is CASSMNRQAYEQYF. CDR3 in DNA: TGTGCCAGCAGCATGAATCGACAGGCCTACGAGCAGTACTTC.